The 19 T cell receptor beta chains given below trace back to one sample, sequenced in a study of PD-L1 blockade in urothelial cancer. Profiling relied on immunoSEQ multiplex PCR, and the TCRdb table lists in-frame clones only, not all of them. The sample yields 40,000 to 45,000 clones, 85% seen once. Noted time point: peripheral blood 6 weeks after treatment start. Source: PBMCs, taken around atezolizumab (anti-PD-L1) treatment. These receptors were collected from an older man with urothelial cancer.

This clone was recorded only once. A junction boundary mismatches the germline segment, possibly from a read error. The chain joins TRBV30 to TRBJ2-2; 10 nucleotides line up with TRBD2. The germline V gene has CDR1 GTSNPN and CDR2 SVGIG (reference sequence). The CDR3 is 15 residues long. The CDR3 coding sequence is TGTGCCTGGAGTACCCCTAGCGGGAGTAATCGGGGAGCTGTTTTT. This sequence encodes CAWSTPSGSNRGAVF.

V gene TRBV2 combines with J gene TRBJ1-2; the D gene is possibly TRBD1 (6 bases). V lost 5 bases, J lost 3 bases, and 10 bases lay in between. The CDR3 loop spans 13 amino acids. Germline CDR1 and CDR2: SNHLY and FYNNEI. CDR3 bases: TGTGCCAGCAGTCAGGGGTTCGACTATGGCTACACCTTC. Its protein product is CASSQGFDYGYTF.

This clone was seen more than once but under ten times. The J gene is TRBJ2-1, the V gene TRBV28; the match to TRBD2 covers 9 bases. The CDR3 spans 15 residues. V trimming: 3 bases; J trimming: 4 bases; junction bases outside the gene matches: 4. Per the germline V gene, CDR1 is MDHEN and CDR2 is SYDVKM. CDR3 sequence reads: CASSFPTSGYNEQFF. CDR3 nucleotides: TGTGCCAGCAGTTTCCCGACTAGCGGTTACAATGAGCAGTTCTTC. Full variable domain (rest looked up from reference TRBV28 and TRBJ2-1): DVKVTQSSRYLVKRTGEKVFLECVQDMDHENMFWYRQDPGLGLRLIYFSYDVKMKEKGDIPEGYSVSREKKERFSLILESASTNQTSMYLCASSFPTSGYNEQFFGPGTRLTVL.

The gene calls are TRBV5-4 and TRBJ2-2; D is undetermined. The V gene's germline CDR1 is SGHNT and CDR2 YYREEE (reference sequence). The CDR3 length is 14 residues. V shed 0 bases and J shed 6 bases, with 9 bases lying between them. CDR3 sequence reads: CASSLGRVPGELFF. CDR3 bases: TGTGCCAGCAGCTTGGGACGGGTGCCCGGGGAGCTGTTTTTT.

This clone was counted only a few times. The chain recombines TRBV27 with TRBJ1-1; TRBD1 matches 7 bases. CDR3 length: 13 residues. V lost 3 bases and J lost 5; bases outside the gene matches: 3. Germline V gene sequence: CDR1 MNHEY, CDR2 SMNVEV (reference sequence). The CDR3 region has the DNA TGTGCCAGCAGTTTCCCAGGGGGGACTGAAGCTTTCTTT. This codes for CASSFPGGTEAFF.

The chain uses TRBV6-4 and TRBJ2-7, with D possibly being TRBD2 (7 bases). Germline V lookup: CDR1 MRHNA, CDR2 SNTAGT. The CDR3 runs to 15 residues. The germline V and J ends were trimmed by 0 bases and 4 bases, with 13 bases remaining between them. CDR3 region: CASSDSRGAGYEQYF. DNA of the CDR3: TGTGCCAGCAGTGACTCCCGGGGGGCCGGGTACGAGCAGTACTTC.

The CDR3 DNA sequence: TGTGCCAGCAGCTTGTGGCTAGCGGGAGGGAATGAGCAGTTCTTC. It codes for CASSLWLAGGNEQFF. V and J are TRBV5-5 and TRBJ2-1, with 12 bases matching TRBD2. V shed 1 base, J shed 7 bases, and the junction held 3 bases outside the gene matches. In germline, CDR1 is SGHKS, CDR2 YYEKEE (reference sequence). The CDR3 has 15 residues.

V is TRBV9 and J is TRBJ1-4; 10 positions agree with TRBD1. V lost 6 bases and J lost 6; bases outside the gene matches: 5. The germline CDR1 and CDR2 sequences are SGDLS and YYNGEE. The CDR3 sequence is 14 residues long. CDR3 nucleotide sequence: TGTGCCAGCACCTCCGGGACAGGGGATGAAAAACTGTTTTTT. Protein sequence: CASTSGTGDEKLFF. The whole variable domain, remainder taken from reference TRBV9 and TRBJ1-4, is DSGVTQTPKHLITATGQRVTLRCSPRSGDLSVYWYQQSLDQGLQFLIQYYNGEERAKGNILERFSAQQFPDLHSELNLSSLELGDSALYFCASTSGTGDEKLFFGSGTQLSVL.

This chain links TRBV30 with TRBJ2-7, with D tentatively TRBD2 (5 bases). Germline V gene sequence: CDR1 GTSNPN, CDR2 SVGIG (reference sequence). The germline V and J ends were trimmed by 2 bases and 4 bases, with 12 bases remaining between them. The CDR3 has 13 residues. CDR3 sequence (DNA): TGTGCCTGGAGTCCGCGGACGGGATACGAGCAGTACTTC. This gives the protein CAWSPRTGYEQYF.

This clone was seen more than once but under ten times. V and J are TRBV30 and TRBJ1-1; D not certain. There are 14 residues in the CDR3. Germline values: CDR1 GTSNPN, CDR2 SVGIG (reference sequence). The V end was cut by 3 bases, the J end by 2 bases, with 13 bases between. CDR3 DNA: TGTGCCTGGAGACCGGGAATCGCCAACACTGAAGCTTTCTTT. Translating gives CAWRPGIANTEAFF.

This CDR3 is CASQGLAGANTGELFF. In nucleotides, the CDR3 is TGCGCCAGCCAGGGACTAGCGGGAGCGAACACCGGGGAGCTGTTTTTT. The rearrangement uses TRBV4-1 and TRBJ2-2; 14 positions agree with TRBD2. Trimming removed 8 bases from V and 0 bases from J; junction bases left unmatched: 2. The CDR3 contains 16 residues. CDR1 MGHRA and CDR2 YSYEKL come from the germline V gene.

This clone was detected a few times. The J gene is TRBJ2-1, the V gene TRBV27; 10 bases map to TRBD2. The CDR3 length is 16 residues. CDR1 MNHEY and CDR2 SMNVEV come from the germline V gene (reference sequence). J lost 8 bases, V lost 4 bases, and 11 bases had no gene match. The CDR3 here is CASSSPRASGSYEQFF. The DNA of the CDR3 is TGTGCCAGCAGTTCCCCCAGGGCTAGCGGGAGTTATGAGCAGTTCTTC.

The chain has TRBV5-1 and TRBJ2-3, with 9 bases aligning to TRBD1. In germline, CDR1 is SGHRS, CDR2 YFSETQ. Trimming cost V 0 bases and J 5 bases; bases outside gene matches: 4. CDR3 length equals 15 residues. The CDR3 DNA follows: TGCGCCAGCAGCTTGGGCACAGGGGGCCAAGATACGCAGTATTTT. It codes for CASSLGTGGQDTQYF. The full variable domain, completed using reference TRBV5-1 and TRBJ2-3, is KAGVTQTPRYLIKTRGQQVTLSCSPISGHRSVSWYQQTPGQGLQFLFEYFSETQRNKGNFPGRFSGRQFSNSRSEMNVSTLELGDSALYLCASSLGTGGQDTQYFGPGTRLTVL.

The rearrangement uses TRBV27 and TRBJ2-2; tentative D call: TRBD1 (6 bases). This CDR3 contains 15 residues. The germline CDR1 and CDR2 sequences are MNHEY and SMNVEV (reference sequence). Trimming took 5 bases from V and 8 from J, leaving 18 bases between them. Here the CDR3 reads CASSPLTGFEGELFF. In nucleotides, the CDR3 is TGTGCCAGCAGTCCCCTCACAGGGTTCGAGGGGGAGCTGTTTTTT.

The rearrangement uses TRBV18 and TRBJ1-1; D call uncertain. This CDR3 spans 15 amino acids. With 2 bases removed from V and 2 bases from J, the gap between germline ends came to 12 bases. Germline-derived CDR1 and CDR2 are KGHSH and LQKENI. CDR3 in DNA: TGTGCCAGCTCACCAGGCTTACAGTTTAACACTGAAGCTTTCTTT. This sequence encodes CASSPGLQFNTEAFF. Combining the CDR3 with reference TRBV18 and TRBJ1-1 gives the whole variable domain NAGVMQNPRHLVRRRGQEARLRCSPMKGHSHVYWYRQLPEEGLKFMVYLQKENIIDESGMPKERFSAEFPKEGPSILRIQQVVRGDSAAYFCASSPGLQFNTEAFFGQGTRLTVV.

CDR3 loop: CASSRTEGGLDEKLFF. Here the CDR3 DNA reads TGTGCCAGCAGCCGTACAGAGGGGGGGTTGGATGAAAAACTGTTTTTT. The genes are TRBV4-2 and TRBJ1-4; D is possibly TRBD1 (6 bases). V lost 4 bases, J lost 6 bases, and 18 bases lay in between. Germline CDR1 LGHNA, CDR2 YNFKEQ. This CDR3 contains 16 residues.

This clone was recorded a few times. V is TRBV19 and J is TRBJ2-2; D remains unclear. V dropped 4 bases and J dropped 4 bases, with 13 bases sitting between them. CDR3 size: 15 residues. From germline, CDR1 is LNHDA and CDR2 SQIVND (reference sequence). Here the CDR3 reads CASSTGSRGTGELFF. The CDR3 nucleotides are TGTGCCAGTAGTACCGGGTCACGAGGCACCGGGGAGCTGTTTTTT.

The genes are TRBV28 and TRBJ2-3, with D possibly TRBD2 on 6 matching bases. Trimming took 5 bases from V and 7 from J, leaving 16 bases between them. Germline V gives CDR1 MDHEN, CDR2 SYDVKM. This CDR3 region has 14 residues. The CDR3 bases are TGTGCCAGCAGTAGTCCGGAGGGACCAAATACGCAGTATTTT. Translated: CASSSPEGPNTQYF.

The rearrangement links TRBV6-1 to TRBJ2-7; the match to TRBD2 covers 8 bases. The CDR3 spans 16 residues. Germline CDR1 is MNHNS and CDR2 is SASEGT. Germline trimming cut 3 bases from V and 0 bases from J; bases unmatched to any gene: 7. As DNA, the CDR3 is TGTGCCAGCAGTGACCCGGATGGGACTAGCTCCTACGAGCAGTACTTC. It yields the protein CASSDPDGTSSYEQYF.